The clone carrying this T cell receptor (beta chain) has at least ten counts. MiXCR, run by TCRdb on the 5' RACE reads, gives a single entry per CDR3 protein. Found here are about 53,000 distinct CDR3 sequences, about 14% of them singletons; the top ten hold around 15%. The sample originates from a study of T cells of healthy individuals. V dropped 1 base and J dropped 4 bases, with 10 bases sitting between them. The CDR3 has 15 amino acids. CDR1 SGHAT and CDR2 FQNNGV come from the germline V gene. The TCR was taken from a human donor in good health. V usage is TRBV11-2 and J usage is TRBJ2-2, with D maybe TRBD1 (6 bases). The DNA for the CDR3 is TGTGCCAGCAGCTTAGGCAGGGGTTCCACCGGGGAGCTGTTTTTT. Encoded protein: CASSLGRGSTGELFF.